This T cell receptor (beta chain) was profiled in a study of T cell responses to AZD1222 COVID-19 vaccine. Points from the study as a whole: Variant regions that are unmutated are reportedly the target of nearly half of spike-specific TCRs. Baseline testing showed seropositivity in only a handful of AZD1222 recipients. Donors in the cohort were predominantly white British and more often female, and clonal diversity was possibly underestimated. Only after the peak T cell response were repertoires sampled.

To note about this clone: Its antigen remains unknown.

Here immunoSEQ multiplex PCR was the method, and the copy in TCRdb shows in-frame clones only, minus some. The sample shows 140,000 to 150,000 clones, 92% of them seen only once. J was trimmed by 7 bases and V by 3 bases; bases with no gene match: 9. Looked up from germline, CDR1 is LNHDA and CDR2 is SQIVND (reference sequence). CDR3 length: 14 amino acids. The TCR originated in an adult in good health. Here the sequenced sample was peripheral blood, taken on day 0 of AZD1222 vaccination. The genes are TRBV19 and TRBJ2-7; 7 bases are a match to TRBD2. CDR3 nucleotides: TGTGCCAGTAGTATTAAGTCGGCGGGAGCGGAGCAGTACTTC. Translating gives CASSIKSAGAEQYF. Based on the CDR3 plus reference TRBV19 and TRBJ2-7, the full variable domain is DGGITQSPKYLFRKEGQNVTLSCEQNLNHDAMYWYRQDPGQGLRLIYYSQIVNDFQKGDIAEGYSVSREKKESFPLTVTSAQKNPTAFYLCASSIKSAGAEQYFGPGTRLTVT.